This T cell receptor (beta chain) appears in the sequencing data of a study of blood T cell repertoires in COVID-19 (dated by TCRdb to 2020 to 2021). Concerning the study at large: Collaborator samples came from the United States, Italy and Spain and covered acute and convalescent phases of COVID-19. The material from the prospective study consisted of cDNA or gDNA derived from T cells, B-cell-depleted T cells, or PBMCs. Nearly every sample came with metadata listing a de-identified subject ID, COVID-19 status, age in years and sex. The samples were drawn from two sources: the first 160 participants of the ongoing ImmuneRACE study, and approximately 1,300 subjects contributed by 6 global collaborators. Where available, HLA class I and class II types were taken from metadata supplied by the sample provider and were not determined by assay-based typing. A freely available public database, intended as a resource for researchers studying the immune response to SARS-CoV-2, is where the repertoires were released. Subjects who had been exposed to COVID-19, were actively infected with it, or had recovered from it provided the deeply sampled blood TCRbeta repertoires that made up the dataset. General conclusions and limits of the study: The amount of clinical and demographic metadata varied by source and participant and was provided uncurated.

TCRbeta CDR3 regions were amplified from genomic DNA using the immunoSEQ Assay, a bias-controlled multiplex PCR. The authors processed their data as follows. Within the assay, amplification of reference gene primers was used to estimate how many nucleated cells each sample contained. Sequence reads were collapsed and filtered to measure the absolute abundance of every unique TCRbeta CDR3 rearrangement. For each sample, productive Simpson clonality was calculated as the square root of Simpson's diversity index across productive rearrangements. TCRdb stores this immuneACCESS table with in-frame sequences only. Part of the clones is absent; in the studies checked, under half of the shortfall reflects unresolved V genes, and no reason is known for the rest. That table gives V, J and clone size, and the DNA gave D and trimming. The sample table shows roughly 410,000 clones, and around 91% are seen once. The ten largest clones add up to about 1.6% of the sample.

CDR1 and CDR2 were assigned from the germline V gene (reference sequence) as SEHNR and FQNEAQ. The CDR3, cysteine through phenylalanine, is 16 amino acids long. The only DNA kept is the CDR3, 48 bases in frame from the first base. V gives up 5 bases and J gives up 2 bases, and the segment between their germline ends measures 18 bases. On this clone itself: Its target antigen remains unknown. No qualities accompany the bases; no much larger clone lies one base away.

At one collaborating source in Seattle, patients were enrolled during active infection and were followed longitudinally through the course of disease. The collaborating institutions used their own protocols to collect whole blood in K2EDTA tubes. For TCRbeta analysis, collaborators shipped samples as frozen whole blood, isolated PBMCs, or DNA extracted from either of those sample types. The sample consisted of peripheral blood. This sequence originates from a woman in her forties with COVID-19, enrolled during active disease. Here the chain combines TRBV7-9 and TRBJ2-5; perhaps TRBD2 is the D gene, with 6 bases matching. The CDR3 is CASSAYRGGEQETQYF. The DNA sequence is TGTGCCAGCAGCGCCTACCGAGGCGGGGAACAAGAGACCCAGTACTTC.